These 17 T cell receptor beta chains share one sample of origin, sequenced in a study of T cell responses to AZD1222 COVID-19 vaccine. Assay: immunoSEQ multiplex PCR; the TCRdb copy retains only in-frame clones and omits some. Seen here are 100,000 to 130,000 clones, 86% observed once, and the top ten hold about 3%. The material was peripheral blood, obtained on day 0 of AZD1222 vaccination. The receptors stem from an adult in good health.

The chain employs TRBV5-1 and TRBJ2-3, with TRBD2 as a possible D gene (6 bases). This CDR3 has 16 amino acids. The germline V gene has CDR1 SGHRS and CDR2 YFSETQ. V shed 0 bases and J shed 0 bases, with 11 bases lying between them. CDR3: CASSLGLAKSTDTQYF. In DNA form, the CDR3 reads TGCGCCAGCAGCTTGGGGCTAGCGAAAAGCACAGATACGCAGTATTTT.

Only one count was recorded for this clone. This chain joins TRBV5-1 and TRBJ2-7, with 7 bases aligning to TRBD2. The CDR3 covers 16 residues. J gave up 2 bases and V 4 bases, and 12 bases lay outside the gene matches. Germline V gives CDR1 SGHRS, CDR2 YFSETQ. CDR3 bases: TGCGCCAGCAGCCCCGGGGGAGGGGCCCTGCCCTACGAGCAGTACTTC. Its protein is CASSPGGGALPYEQYF.

This sequence joins TRBV7-6 and TRBJ2-7, with D perhaps TRBD1 or TRBD2 (5 bases each). The CDR3 is made up of 15 amino acids. Germline lookup yields CDR1 SGHVS and CDR2 FNYEAQ. V dropped 3 bases and J dropped 5 bases, with 17 bases sitting between them. This CDR3 is CASSLSPGSSDEQYF. The CDR3 nucleotides are TGTGCCAGCAGCTTGTCCCCAGGGAGTAGCGACGAGCAGTACTTC.

The chain carries TRBV5-4 and TRBJ1-2; 9 bases match TRBD1. CDR1 is SGHNT, CDR2 YYREEE, per germline (reference sequence). With 4 bases clipped from V and 5 bases from J, the junction kept 9 bases outside the gene matches. This CDR3 has 15 amino acids. The CDR3 protein is CASSPPGQGSYGYTF. The CDR3, as DNA: TGTGCCAGCAGCCCACCGGGACAGGGATCTTATGGCTACACCTTC.

The chain is built from TRBV6-6 and TRBJ1-3; D is ambiguous. Germline lookup yields CDR1 MNHNY and CDR2 SVGAGI (reference sequence). The CDR3 loop spans 15 amino acids. Between the trimmed V and J ends, which lost 8 bases and 0 bases, there was a span of 14 bases. Here the CDR3 DNA reads TGTGCCAGCGGTACAGAACCATTCTCTGGAAACACCATATATTTT. It is translated as CASGTEPFSGNTIYF.

The V call is TRBV7-9, the J call TRBJ2-5, with 7 bases lining up with TRBD2. The CDR3 totals 15 residues. V lost 4 bases to trimming and J lost 5 bases; unmatched junction nucleotides: 10. Germline V gives CDR1 SEHNR, CDR2 FQNEAQ (reference sequence). The CDR3 DNA sequence: TGTGCCAGCAGCTCGAGCGGGGCCCCCGGGGAGACCCAGTACTTC. This sequence encodes CASSSSGAPGETQYF. Variable domain in full (rest from reference TRBV7-9 and TRBJ2-5): DTGVSQNPRHKITKRGQNVTFRCDPISEHNRLYWYRQTLGQGPEFLTYFQNEAQLEKSRLLSDRFSAERPKGSFSTLEIQRTEQGDSAMYLCASSSSGAPGETQYFGPGTRLLVL.

The chain couples TRBV29-1 to TRBJ1-2; the D is unclear. The CDR3 is 10 residues long. Trimming stripped 3 bases from V and 7 bases from J, with 6 bases between. CDR1 is SQVTM and CDR2 is ANQGSEA in the germline V gene. In DNA, the CDR3 is TGCAGCGTTGAGGAGGGTGGCTACACCTTC. This encodes CSVEEGGYTF.

This rearrangement joins TRBV2 to TRBJ1-3, with a tentative D call TRBD1 (6 bases). Germline CDR1 reads SNHLY; CDR2 reads FYNNEI. Trimming pared 6 bases from V and 4 bases from J, leaving 13 bases between. The length of the CDR3 is 14 residues. The CDR3 DNA is TGTGCCAGCAGCCTCAACAGGGACGGAAACACCATATATTTT. Residues: CASSLNRDGNTIYF.

V and J are TRBV10-3 and TRBJ1-2; possibly TRBD1 for D (5 bases). In germline, CDR1 is ENHRY, CDR2 SYGVKD. V lost 7 bases to trimming and J lost 8 bases, with 20 bases between them. This CDR3 comprises 14 residues. CDR3 amino acids: CAIKRDGGLGGYTF. The CDR3 region has the DNA TGTGCCATCAAAAGGGACGGAGGCCTTGGGGGCTACACCTTC.

The chain is built from TRBV6-5 and TRBJ1-6; D may be TRBD1 (6 bases). CDR3 size: 16 residues. V was pared by 2 bases and J by 8 bases, with 16 bases between. Per germline, CDR1 MNHEY and CDR2 SVGAGI. The CDR3 nucleotides read TGTGCCAGCAGTTACCGTTCGGGGGCCAGGGATTCACCCCTCCACTTT. This translates into CASSYRSGARDSPLHF.

The CDR3 reads CASSRTSGAPATQYF. DNA for the CDR3: TGTGCCAGCAGCCGTACTAGCGGGGCTCCTGCCACGCAGTATTTT. The V call is TRBV4-2, the J call TRBJ2-3; 10 nucleotides align to TRBD2. This CDR3 comprises 15 residues. J was trimmed by 9 bases and V by 4 bases; bases with no gene match: 10. Looked up from germline, CDR1 is LGHNA and CDR2 is YNFKEQ.

J is TRBJ2-1 and V is TRBV9; TRBD2 matches 11 bases. Germline V gene sequence: CDR1 SGDLS, CDR2 YYNGEE. The CDR3 covers 16 residues. The J segment lost 6 bases and the V segment lost 0 bases, leaving 5 bases of the junction unmatched. CDR3 region: CASSVGFSGGANEQFF. CDR3 DNA sequence: TGTGCCAGCAGCGTAGGTTTTAGCGGGGGGGCCAATGAGCAGTTCTTC.

In this sample, this clone turned up once. This rearrangement joins TRBV27 to TRBJ2-2; a weak D match, TRBD2 (5 bases). Germline lookup yields CDR1 MNHEY and CDR2 SMNVEV (reference sequence). Trimming shortened V by 5 bases and J by 7 bases, and 23 bases separated the two germline ends. The CDR3 is 17 residues long. CDR3 in amino acids: CASSPDPRAEGGGELFF. CDR3 in DNA: TGTGCCAGCAGTCCGGACCCCCGGGCCGAGGGTGGCGGGGAGCTGTTTTTT.

This chain connects TRBV6-5 to TRBJ2-7; possibly TRBD2 for D (5 bases). The germline CDR1 and CDR2 sequences are MNHEY and SVGAGI. This CDR3 is built from 14 residues. Trimming removed 6 bases at V and 3 bases at J, with 15 bases between. CDR3 region: CASRGGSAVYEQYF. Here the CDR3 DNA reads TGTGCCAGCAGGGGTGGGAGTGCCGTCTACGAGCAGTACTTC.

V gene TRBV10-1 combines with J gene TRBJ1-6; 7 nucleotides line up with TRBD1. The CDR3 is made up of 16 amino acids. Germline V CDR1 and CDR2: WNHNN, SYGVQD (reference sequence). V was pared by 2 bases and J by 9 bases, with 10 bases of the junction left unmatched. CDR3 bases: TGCGCCAGCAGTGAGACCCTAACAGGGGCGGCTTCACCCCTCCACTTT. This gives the protein CASSETLTGAASPLHF.

The V and J genes are TRBV28 and TRBJ2-2, with TRBD2 identical over 12 bases. From germline, CDR1 is MDHEN and CDR2 SYDVKM. With V trimmed by 6 bases and J by 7 bases, 9 bases remained unmatched. The length of the CDR3 is 16 residues. CDR3 sequence: CASSLLAGGPIGELFF. Written as DNA, the CDR3 is TGTGCCAGCAGCCTTCTAGCGGGGGGGCCGATCGGGGAGCTGTTTTTT. The whole variable domain, remainder taken from reference TRBV28 and TRBJ2-2, is DVKVTQSSRYLVKRTGEKVFLECVQDMDHENMFWYRQDPGLGLRLIYFSYDVKMKEKGDIPEGYSVSREKKERFSLILESASTNQTSMYLCASSLLAGGPIGELFFGEGSRLTVL.

The chain combines TRBV29-1 with TRBJ1-4, with unresolved D. The ends were cut back, 7 bases at V and 8 bases at J, with 14 bases in the middle. There are 12 residues in the CDR3. CDR1 is SQVTM, CDR2 ANQGSEA, per germline. The CDR3 reads CSARPTGEKLFF. The CDR3 region has the DNA TGCAGCGCCCGACCGACGGGGGAAAAACTGTTTTTT.